This entry features one T cell receptor beta chain sequence. The record originates from a study of blood T cell repertoires in COVID-19. With 8 bases removed from V and 5 bases from J, the gap between germline ends came to 13 bases. The CDR3 covers 13 residues. Per germline, CDR1 LNHDA and CDR2 SQIVND (reference sequence). Methods used by the authors: Amplification with reference gene primers provided the estimates of nucleated cell counts. Profiling relied on immunoSEQ multiplex PCR, and the TCRdb table lists in-frame clones only, not all of them. For V, J and clone size, that table is used; D and trimming come from the DNA. The sample carries about 220,000 clones, approximately 83% recorded once.

Sequenced material: peripheral blood. The V gene is TRBV19, the J gene TRBJ1-5, with a tentative D call TRBD1 (6 bases). The TCR was taken from a woman aged 55 to 70 with acute or convalescent COVID-19. The CDR3 nucleotides read TGTGCCAGTCAGACAGGCCCCTATCAGCCCCAGCATTTT. This translates into CASQTGPYQPQHF.